A selection of T cell receptor beta chains follows, all from one sample in a study of cytomegalovirus exposure and HLA in healthy donors. Profiling relied on immunoSEQ multiplex PCR, and the TCRdb table lists in-frame clones only, not all of them. The repertoire includes nearly 110,000 clones, approximately 80% of them detected once, and roughly 3.7% sits in the top ten. The sample was PBMCs. These receptor sequences come from a man aged 55 to 70 in good health and CMV-seronegative. Both conserved end residues are part of each CDR3. Fields, in order: clone size, D gene, V gene, CDR3 length, J gene, CDR3 protein, CDR3 DNA. D genes are given only for firm matches. Clone sizes are given selectively: once, few, many, or a class where the clone is expanded.

>-|-|TRBV5-1|14|TRBJ1-5
CASSPLPGNQPQHF
TGCGCCAGCAGCCCCCTCCCAGGCAATCAGCCCCAGCATTTT
>few|-|TRBV30|13|TRBJ2-3
CAWGLSGTDTQYF
TGTGCCTGGGGTTTGTCGGGCACAGATACGCAGTATTTT
>few|-|TRBV9|15|TRBJ2-3
CASSLDRRDTDTQYF
TGTGCCAGCAGCCTTGACAGGCGAGATACAGATACGCAGTATTTT
>-|-|TRBV2|15|TRBJ1-1
CASTLTEVTNTEAFF
TGTGCCAGCACTTTGACCGAGGTAACGAACACTGAAGCTTTCTTT
>-|TRBD1|TRBV6-5|14|TRBJ2-2
CASSSQGNTGELFF
TGTGCCAGCAGTTCACAGGGGAATACCGGGGAGCTGTTTTTT
>-|-|TRBV4-1|16|TRBJ1-2
CASSQETAGRGYGYTF
TGCGCCAGCAGCCAGGAGACGGCCGGACGGGGCTATGGCTACACCTTC
>-|TRBD1|TRBV4-3|15|TRBJ2-7
CASSEDRDSSYEQYF
TGCGCCAGCAGCGAGGACAGGGATTCGTCCTACGAGCAGTACTTC
>few|TRBD1|TRBV7-2|16|TRBJ2-6
CASSTQGASGANVLTF
TGTGCCAGCAGCACGCAGGGGGCGAGTGGGGCCAACGTCCTGACTTTC
>-|-|TRBV6-1|14|TRBJ1-4
CASREAPYNEKLFF
TGTGCCAGCAGGGAGGCGCCCTATAATGAAAAACTGTTTTTT
>-|TRBD1|TRBV19|17|TRBJ1-4
CASSIGGQGRSQEKLFF
TGTGCCAGTAGTATTGGTGGACAGGGGAGATCGCAAGAAAAACTGTTTTTT
>-|TRBD1|TRBV29-1|16|TRBJ2-5
CSVDIPGTGRGGTQYF
TGCAGCGTTGACATACCTGGGACAGGGCGTGGGGGGACCCAGTACTTC
>few|TRBD1|TRBV9|14|TRBJ1-6
CASSPGQPNSPLHF
TGTGCCAGCAGCCCGGGACAGCCCAATTCACCCCTCCACTTT
>-|TRBD2|TRBV11-3|14|TRBJ2-1
CASSLDGLANEQFF
TGTGCCAGCAGCTTAGATGGACTAGCGAATGAGCAGTTCTTC
>-|-|TRBV19|12|TRBJ1-4
CASSIDQEKLFF
TGTGCCAGTAGTATAGACCAAGAAAAACTGTTTTTT
>-|-|TRBV2|14|TRBJ2-7
CASSELDRAYEQYF
TGTGCCAGCAGTGAATTGGACAGAGCCTACGAGCAGTACTTC
>-|TRBD1|TRBV5-1|16|TRBJ1-3
CASRTGTGASGNTIYF
TGCGCCAGCAGAACCGGGACAGGAGCCTCTGGAAACACCATATATTTT
>-|-|TRBV15|13|TRBJ1-5
CATSRTQDQPQHF
TGTGCCACCAGCAGAACCCAGGATCAGCCCCAGCATTTT
>few|-|TRBV7-9|14|TRBJ2-1
CASSRFDMGDEQFF
TGTGCCAGCAGCCGCTTTGATATGGGCGATGAGCAGTTCTTC
>-|TRBD2|TRBV6-6|12|TRBJ2-5
CASRLAGETQYF
TGTGCCAGCCGACTAGCCGGTGAGACCCAGTACTTC
>once|-|TRBV4-3|15|TRBJ1-1
CASSQDFSGGTEAFF
TGCGCCAGCAGCCAAGATTTCTCGGGGGGCACTGAAGCTTTCTTT
>-|-|TRBV7-2|15|TRBJ2-7
CASSFWARGADEQYF
TGTGCCAGCAGCTTTTGGGCCAGGGGGGCGGACGAGCAGTACTTC
>-|-|TRBV30|14|TRBJ2-3
CAWNVGGLTDTQYF
TGTGCCTGGAATGTGGGGGGGCTCACAGATACGCAGTATTTT
>-|TRBD2|TRBV29-1|14|TRBJ2-1
CSGRLAGVYNEQFF
TGCAGCGGTCGTCTAGCGGGGGTTTACAATGAGCAGTTCTTC
>-|TRBD1|TRBV29-1|15|TRBJ2-2
CSVLPGQGVTGELFF
TGCAGCGTTCTCCCGGGACAGGGGGTCACCGGGGAGCTGTTTTTT
>-|-|TRBV5-1|14|TRBJ2-7
CASSSSGFSYEQYF
TGCGCCAGCAGCTCTTCGGGGTTCTCCTACGAGCAGTACTTC
>-|-|TRBV7-7|12|TRBJ2-7
CASNFGGGEQYF
TGTGCCAGCAACTTCGGGGGAGGCGAGCAGTACTTC
>-|-|TRBV6-4|12|TRBJ1-1
CASTMTGTEAFF
TGTGCCAGCACCATGACAGGAACTGAAGCTTTCTTT
>-|-|TRBV6-1|15|TRBJ1-5
CASSEYGDGNQPQHF
TGTGCCAGCAGTGAGTACGGGGATGGCAATCAGCCCCAGCATTTT
>-|TRBD1|TRBV6-5|14|TRBJ2-1
CASSSNRGTMKQFF
TGTGCCAGCAGTTCCAACAGGGGGACCATGAAGCAGTTCTTC
>-|-|TRBV30|14|TRBJ2-7
CAWSVGGGSYEQYF
TGTGCCTGGAGTGTGGGGGGAGGCTCCTACGAGCAGTACTTC
>-|TRBD1|TRBV27|14|TRBJ1-2
CASSPYGTGDGYTF
TGTGCCAGCAGCCCCTATGGGACAGGGGATGGCTACACCTTC
>once|TRBD2|TRBV14|14|TRBJ2-3
CASSNGGALDTQYF
TGTGCCAGCAGTAACGGGGGGGCGTTGGATACGCAGTATTTT
>-|TRBD2|TRBV5-1|14|TRBJ2-3
CASKLAADTDTQYF
TGCGCCAGCAAACTAGCGGCCGATACAGATACGCAGTATTTT
>few|TRBD2|TRBV6-5|15|TRBJ2-1
CASSYSSGRDGEQFF
TGTGCCAGCAGTTACTCATCTGGGAGGGACGGTGAGCAGTTCTTC
>-|TRBD1|TRBV5-6|18|TRBJ2-2
CASSLGFRQGVNTGELFF
TGTGCCAGCAGCTTGGGATTCCGACAGGGGGTGAACACCGGGGAGCTGTTTTTT
>-|-|TRBV7-9|15|TRBJ2-3
CASSYFLQDTDTQYF
TGTGCCAGCAGTTATTTCCTGCAGGACACAGATACGCAGTATTTT
>-|-|TRBV5-4|16|TRBJ1-6
CASSPQGSSYNSPLHF
TGTGCCAGCAGCCCACAGGGAAGCTCCTATAATTCACCCCTCCACTTT
>once|-|TRBV6-5|15|TRBJ1-2
CASSRKPTGNYGYTF
TGTGCCAGCAGTCGAAAACCGACAGGAAACTATGGCTACACCTTC
>few|TRBD1|TRBV6-5|13|TRBJ1-5
CASSLDRAQPQHF
TGTGCCAGCAGCTTGGACAGGGCTCAGCCCCAGCATTTT
>-|-|TRBV30|14|TRBJ2-5
CAWRVTGHQETQYF
TGTGCCTGGAGGGTTACAGGGCACCAAGAGACCCAGTACTTC
>-|TRBD1|TRBV5-1|14|TRBJ1-4
CASRPGTGVEKLFF
TGCGCCAGCAGACCCGGGACAGGGGTTGAAAAACTGTTTTTT
>-|TRBD1|TRBV29-1|13|TRBJ1-5
CSVGGTGNQPQHF
TGCAGCGTTGGGGGGACAGGGAATCAGCCCCAGCATTTT
>-|-|TRBV13|13|TRBJ2-3
CASSLKVADTQYF
TGTGCCAGCAGCTTAAAAGTAGCAGATACGCAGTATTTT
>-|TRBD1|TRBV9|18|TRBJ2-2
CASSVVGTGKANTGELFF
TGTGCCAGCAGCGTAGTCGGGACAGGGAAGGCCAACACCGGGGAGCTGTTTTTT
>-|-|TRBV19|14|TRBJ2-1
CATSRQLFYNEQFF
TGTGCCACCTCCCGCCAACTATTCTACAATGAGCAGTTCTTC
>-|TRBD1|TRBV7-8|14|TRBJ1-3
CASSLTGTGNTIYF
TGTGCCAGCAGCTTGACAGGGACTGGAAACACCATATATTTT
>-|-|TRBV5-4|14|TRBJ1-2
CASSLERQSYGYTF
TGTGCCAGCAGCTTGGAGAGACAGAGCTATGGCTACACCTTC
>-|TRBD2|TRBV30|16|TRBJ2-1
CAWSVLAGVSYNEQFF
TGTGCCTGGAGTGTACTAGCGGGGGTTTCCTACAATGAGCAGTTCTTC
>-|TRBD1|TRBV2|13|TRBJ1-1
CASSRGQGLEAFF
TGTGCCAGCAGTAGAGGACAGGGATTAGAAGCTTTCTTT
>few|-|TRBV7-2|13|TRBJ1-6
CASSLGGRPPLHF
TGTGCCAGCAGCTTAGGAGGTCGCCCACCCCTCCACTTT
>-|-|TRBV5-1|15|TRBJ1-1
CASSSQGRGDTEAFF
TGCGCCAGCAGCTCTCAAGGGAGGGGGGACACTGAAGCTTTCTTT
>once|-|TRBV7-9|14|TRBJ2-3
CASSLALSSDTQYF
TGTGCCAGCAGCTTAGCGCTAAGTTCAGATACGCAGTATTTT
>-|-|TRBV6-5|11|TRBJ1-1
CASRANTEAFF
TGTGCCAGCAGAGCGAACACTGAAGCTTTCTTT
>few|TRBD1|TRBV6-1|13|TRBJ1-6
CASSQDRVSPLHF
TGTGCCAGCAGTCAAGACAGGGTATCACCCCTCCACTTT
>-|-|TRBV6-5|15|TRBJ2-1
CASSYFRQDYNEQFF
TGTGCCAGCAGTTACTTCCGACAGGATTACAATGAGCAGTTCTTC
>-|TRBD1|TRBV10-3|15|TRBJ1-1
CAIMRQGGGDTEAFF
TGTGCCATCATGAGACAGGGAGGAGGGGACACTGAAGCTTTCTTT
>-|-|TRBV7-7|15|TRBJ2-1
CASSLGGVPNNEQFF
TGTGCCAGCAGCTTAGGGGGGGTCCCCAACAATGAGCAGTTCTTC
>-|TRBD2|TRBV12-5|14|TRBJ2-3
CASGSGTSGDTQYF
TGTGCTAGTGGATCCGGGACTAGCGGCGATACGCAGTATTTT
>-|-|TRBV29-1|12|TRBJ2-1
CSVEDRYNEQFF
TGCAGCGTTGAAGATCGGTACAATGAGCAGTTCTTC
>-|-|TRBV7-9|15|TRBJ2-7
CASSLGLGYIYEQYF
TGTGCCAGCAGCTTAGGACTAGGCTACATCTACGAGCAGTACTTC